This TCR beta chain was documented in a study of molecular identifiers for immune sequencing clone quantification. Overall study context: For replicates, RNA isolated from approximately 20,000 or 100,000 naive CD8 cells was divided into five portions, of which four were sequenced.

By sample share, this clonotype is medium-sized. Antigen unknown. General observations from the study: More than 97% of effector molecules, versus under 1% of naive-cell molecules, belonged to clones above 20 RNA copies.

Preparation methods for the bulk TCR libraries were those previously described, with listed TCR primers. From the PCR reads, TCRdb called clonotypes with MiXCR, one entry per CDR3 protein. The sample includes tens of thousands of distinct CDR3 sequences, approximately 17% seen only once; the top ten take 0.9% to 1%. This CDR3 region has 13 residues. From germline, CDR1 is SGHTA and CDR2 FQGNSA. The V and J ends lost 1 base and 6 bases respectively, with 8 bases between them. This sequence originates from a human donor in good health. Some libraries in this study had Jurkat cell RNA spiked in. The chain is built from TRBV7-2 and TRBJ2-3; D is undetermined. The sequenced sample consisted of naive CD8+ T cells from blood, with Jurkat cell RNA spiked in. As to subset: FACS-sorted CD8+CD4-CCR7+CD45RA+ naive T cells. CDR3 amino acids: CASSLVPSDTQYF. DNA of the CDR3: TGTGCCAGCAGCTTAGTGCCCTCGGATACGCAGTATTTT.